This T cell receptor (beta chain) was sequenced for a study of blood T cell repertoires in COVID-19. Profiled with immunoSEQ multiplex PCR; TCRdb holds only in-frame clones, not every one. Of under 200,000 clones in the sample, around 91% were seen once. Among Cohort 3 donors, those recovered had two negative PCRs, clearance, or symptom resolution. This CDR3 is 13 amino acids long. V lost 8 bases and J 7 bases, leaving 17 bases between the germline ends. Germline assignment: CDR1 LNHDA and CDR2 SQIVND (reference sequence). The V gene is TRBV19, the J gene TRBJ1-1, with D possibly TRBD1 on 6 matching bases. The sample was PBMCs or T cells enriched from blood (not recorded which). This TCR was recovered from a woman between 18 and 29 years old who had recovered from COVID-19. CDR3 sequence: CASRALTDSEAFF. In DNA form, the CDR3 reads TGTGCCAGTCGGGCTCTGACGGACAGTGAAGCTTTCTTT.